Described below is a single T cell receptor beta chain sequence and its context. The data were taken from a study of CD8+ T cells in alopecia areata. Study-wide context: Patients given treatment had severity scored by the percentage of scalp area affected.

The treatment was: oral pan-JAK inhibitor, 5-10 mg twice daily. Once RNA had been extracted, it was reverse transcribed into cDNA to act as the sequencing template. The method was immunoSEQ multiplex PCR; TCRdb's version includes in-frame clones alone and lacks a portion of them. This table has 130,000 or so clones, about 88% appearing once. The sample consisted of CD8+ T cells sorted from blood, taken at week 4, from a patient treated with tofacitinib. This TCR came from a human donor with alopecia areata.

The CDR3: CASSSSLGSPYNEQFF. As DNA, the CDR3 is TGTGCCAGCAGCTCCAGCTTGGGGAGTCCCTACAATGAGCAGTTCTTC. The chain is built from TRBV11-2 and TRBJ2-1; tentatively, D is TRBD2 (5 bases). In germline, CDR1 is SGHAT, CDR2 FQNNGV. V dropped 4 bases and J dropped 2 bases, with 15 bases sitting between them. This CDR3 is 16 amino acids long.